This TCR beta chain derives from a study of response to subunit inactivated influenza vaccine (dated by TCRdb to about 2018). In terms of the full investigation: Deep quantitative profiling of the T cell receptor repertoire was used in the study to follow responses to a trivalent subunit inactivated influenza vaccine.

Library preparation used RT-PCR. TCRdb shows the sequencer as Illumina HiSeq 2500. TCRdb redid the processing of the public reads, applying fastp at Q25 and MiXCR, and retained in-frame beta chains. Identical CDR3 proteins give one entry, which carries the most common genes and DNA. The sample profile shows about 240,000 distinct CDR3 sequences; approximately 12% of them were found once. The ten largest make up 7.8% of the sample. A note on this clonotype: Its antigen is currently not known. No much larger clonotype is one base removed from it; base qualities were not supplied.

Paper-wide results and their limitations: The authors proposed that each seasonal influenza vaccination may bring in only a limited number of new T cells.

Via the germline V gene, CDR1 is SGHTA and CDR2 FQGNSA. At the junction V is shortened by 1 base and J by 0 bases; bases outside the gene matches: 5. The CDR3 starts with the cysteine, ends with the phenylalanine, and has 16 residues. The CDR3 DNA has 48 bases and is translated from base 1. Sequences were derived from non-naive T cells sorted from PBMCs, sampled 14 days before vaccination. The cell subset or site tag for this specimen amounts to: memory T cell fraction. The chain links TRBV7-2 with TRBJ2-7; a stretch of 8 junction bases matches TRBD2. This clonotype was sampled from a man in his fifties who received an inactivated influenza vaccine. Donor details come from another sample of the same person, matched by shared clones. The DNA reads as follows: TGTGCCAGCAGCTTAGTTTTTGCGGGAGGCTCCTACGAGCAGTACTTC. Its protein product is CASSLVFAGGSYEQYF.